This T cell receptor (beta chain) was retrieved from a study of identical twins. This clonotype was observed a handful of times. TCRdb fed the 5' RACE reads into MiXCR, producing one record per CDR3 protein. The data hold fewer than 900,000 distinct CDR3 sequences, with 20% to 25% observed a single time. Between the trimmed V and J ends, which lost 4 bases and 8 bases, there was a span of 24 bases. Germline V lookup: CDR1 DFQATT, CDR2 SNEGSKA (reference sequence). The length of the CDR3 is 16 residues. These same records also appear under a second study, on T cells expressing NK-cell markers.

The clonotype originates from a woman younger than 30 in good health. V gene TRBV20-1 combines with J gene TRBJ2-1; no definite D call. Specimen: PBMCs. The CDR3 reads CSATPKGLASTYEQFF. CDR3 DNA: TGCAGTGCTACCCCCAAGGGTCTTGCTTCTACATATGAGCAGTTCTTC.